This TCR beta chain is from a study of spatial heterogeneity in lung cancer. Whole-study findings and limits: Compared with follow-up, resection was when ubiquitous expanded tumor TCRs appeared in blood more.

For this clonotype: The antigen remains unidentified. A much larger clone lies one base from this, so it may be a read error.

Sample time point: sample taken at primary tumor resection. Samples were obtained from roughly 65 donors, all untreated early-stage non-small cell lung cancer patients. Sequencing was performed on whole RNA extracted from tumor and nontumor lung tissue, or from frozen PBMC, and the material was left unsorted. Germline loops: CDR1 MNHEY, CDR2 SVGAGI. The CDR3 has 15 amino acids. Single TCR cDNA molecules each had their own unique molecular identifier. TCRdb used MiXCR to reprocess the 5' RACE reads, holding one entry per CDR3 protein. The sample carries about 38,000 distinct CDR3 sequences, around 7.2% recorded once.

This rearrangement joins TRBV6-5 to TRBJ1-1, with 7 bases that match TRBD1. The origin of this receptor is a male donor with early-stage non-small cell lung cancer. The specimen comprised PBMCs, sampled at surgery. The CDR3: CASSRGDRTNTEPFF. The CDR3 bases are TGTGCCAGCAGCAGGGGGGACAGAACGAACACTGAACCTTTCTTT.